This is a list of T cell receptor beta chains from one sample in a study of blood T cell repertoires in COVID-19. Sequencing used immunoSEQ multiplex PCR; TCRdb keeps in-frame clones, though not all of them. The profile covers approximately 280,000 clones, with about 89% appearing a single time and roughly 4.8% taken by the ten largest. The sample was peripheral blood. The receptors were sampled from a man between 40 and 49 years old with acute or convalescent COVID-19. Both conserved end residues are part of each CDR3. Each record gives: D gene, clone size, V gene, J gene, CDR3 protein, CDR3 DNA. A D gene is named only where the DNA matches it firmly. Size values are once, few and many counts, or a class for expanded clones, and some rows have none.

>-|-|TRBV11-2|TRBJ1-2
CASSGRDNYGYTF
TGTGCCAGCAGCGGCAGGGATAACTATGGCTACACCTTC
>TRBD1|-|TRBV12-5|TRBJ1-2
CASGFFWPDRDYYGYTF
TGTGCTAGTGGTTTTTTTTGGCCAGACAGGGACTACTATGGCTACACCTTC
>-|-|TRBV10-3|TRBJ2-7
CAISDRGRYEQYF
TGTGCCATCAGTGATAGGGGTAGGTACGAGCAGTACTTC
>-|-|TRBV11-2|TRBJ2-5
CASSLVYFGETQYF
TGTGCCAGCAGCTTAGTGTACTTTGGTGAGACCCAGTACTTC
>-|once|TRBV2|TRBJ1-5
CASSDEGAGWRQPQHF
TGTGCCAGCAGTGATGAAGGGGCCGGATGGAGACAGCCCCAGCATTTT
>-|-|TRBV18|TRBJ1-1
CASSPPGGRDRNTEAFF
TGTGCCAGCTCACCACCGGGTGGGAGGGATCGGAACACTGAAGCTTTCTTT
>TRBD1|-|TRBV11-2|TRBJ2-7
CASSRTGKHEQYF
TGTGCCAGCAGCCGGACAGGGAAGCACGAGCAGTACTTC
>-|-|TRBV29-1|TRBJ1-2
CSVEVQGLYGYTF
TGCAGCGTTGAAGTCCAGGGGTTATATGGCTACACCTTC
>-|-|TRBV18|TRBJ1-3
CASSLNQGVESGNTIYF
TGTGCCAGCTCACTCAACCAGGGCGTCGAATCTGGAAACACCATATATTTT
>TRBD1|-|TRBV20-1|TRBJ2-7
CSASGTGGYEQYF
TGCAGTGCTAGTGGGACAGGAGGGTACGAGCAGTACTTC
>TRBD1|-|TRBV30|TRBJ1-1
CACLDRGGWYTEAFF
TGTGCCTGCCTAGACAGGGGCGGGTGGTACACTGAAGCTTTCTTT
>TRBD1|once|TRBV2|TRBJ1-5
CASSEDRVYQPQHF
TGTGCCAGCAGCGAAGACAGGGTATATCAGCCCCAGCATTTT
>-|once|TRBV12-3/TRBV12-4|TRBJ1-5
CASSFGGSQPQHF
TGTGCCAGCAGTTTTGGAGGTTCCCAGCCCCAGCATTTT
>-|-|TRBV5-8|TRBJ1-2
CASSSRRDSDGYTF
TGTGCCAGCAGCTCTAGAAGGGACTCAGATGGCTACACCTTC
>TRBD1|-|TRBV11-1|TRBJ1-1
CASSVWTGRTNTEAFF
TGTGCCAGCAGCGTATGGACAGGGAGGACGAACACTGAAGCTTTCTTT
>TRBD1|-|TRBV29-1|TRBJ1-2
CSVDLLTGGAGYTF
TGCAGCGTTGACCTCCTTACAGGGGGCGCAGGCTACACCTTC
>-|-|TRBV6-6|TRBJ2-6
CASRSRLGPGANVLTF
TGTGCCAGCAGGTCCAGACTGGGGCCCGGGGCCAACGTCCTGACTTTC
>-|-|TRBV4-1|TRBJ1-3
CASSPSEPGNTIYF
TGCGCCAGCAGCCCCAGCGAGCCTGGAAACACCATATATTTT
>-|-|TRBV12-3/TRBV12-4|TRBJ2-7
CASSLDGTYEQYF
TGTGCCAGCAGTTTAGACGGTACCTACGAGCAGTACTTC
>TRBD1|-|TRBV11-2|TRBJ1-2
CASSSFKGQRKDYGYTF
TGTGCCAGCAGCTCATTCAAGGGACAGCGAAAGGACTATGGCTACACCTTC
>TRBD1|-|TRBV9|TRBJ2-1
CASSVEQGGKYNEQFF
TGTGCCAGCAGCGTAGAGCAAGGGGGCAAATACAATGAGCAGTTCTTC
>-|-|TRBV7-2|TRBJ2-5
CASNLGGRLAQETQYF
TGTGCCAGCAATCTGGGGGGGCGGCTGGCCCAAGAGACCCAGTACTTC
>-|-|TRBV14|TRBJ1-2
CASSQRRGVGNYGYTF
TGTGCCAGCAGCCAAAGACGGGGAGTAGGGAACTATGGCTACACCTTC
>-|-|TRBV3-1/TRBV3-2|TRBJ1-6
CASSRSRGSPLHF
TGTGCCAGCAGCCGGTCCAGGGGATCACCCCTCCACTTT
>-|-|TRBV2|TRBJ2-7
CASSLHYGERGKMTYEQYF
TGTGCCAGCAGTTTACATTACGGGGAACGGGGGAAAATGACCTACGAGCAGTACTTC
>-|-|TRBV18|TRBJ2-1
CASSLFGGEQFF
TGTGCCAGCTCCCTCTTTGGAGGAGAGCAGTTCTTC
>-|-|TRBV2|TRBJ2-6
CASSGTPGANVLTF
TGTGCCAGCAGTGGGACACCCGGGGCCAACGTCCTGACTTTC
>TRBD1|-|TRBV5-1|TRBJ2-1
CASSLRGTGENEQFF
TGCGCCAGCAGCCTCCGGGGGACAGGGGAAAACGAGCAGTTCTTC
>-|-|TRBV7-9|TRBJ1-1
CASSREGEAFF
TGTGCCAGCAGCCGGGAGGGAGAAGCTTTCTTT
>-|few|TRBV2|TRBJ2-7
CASSEAQQGLQYF
TGTGCCAGCAGTGAAGCGCAACAGGGTTTACAGTACTTC
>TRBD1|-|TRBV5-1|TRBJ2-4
CASSYTGTENIQYF
TGCGCCAGCAGCTATACCGGGACAGAAAACATTCAGTACTTC
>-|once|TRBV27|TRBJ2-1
CASSSGSTSSYNEQFF
TGTGCCAGCAGTTCCGGCAGCACTAGCAGTTACAATGAGCAGTTCTTC
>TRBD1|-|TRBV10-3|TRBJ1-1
CAISVSGQGNTEAFF
TGTGCCATCAGTGTCTCGGGACAGGGGAACACTGAAGCTTTCTTT
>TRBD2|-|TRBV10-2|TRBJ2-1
CASYGGGHNEQFF
TGCGCCAGCTATGGGGGGGGTCACAATGAGCAGTTCTTC
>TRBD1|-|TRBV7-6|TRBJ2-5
CASSLEGTGAETQYF
TGTGCCAGCAGCTTAGAAGGAACAGGGGCGGAGACCCAGTACTTC
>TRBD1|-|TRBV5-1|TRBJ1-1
CASSIGTANTEAFF
TGCGCCAGCAGCATAGGGACAGCTAACACTGAAGCTTTCTTT
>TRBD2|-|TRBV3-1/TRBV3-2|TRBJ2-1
CASSQDSSGGYNEQFF
TGTGCCAGCAGCCAAGATAGTAGCGGGGGGTACAATGAGCAGTTCTTC
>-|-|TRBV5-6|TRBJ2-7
CASSWGRTAAYEQYF
TGTGCCAGCAGCTGGGGGAGGACTGCGGCCTACGAGCAGTACTTC
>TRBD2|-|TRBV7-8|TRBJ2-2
CASSEKLAGDANTGELFF
TGTGCCAGCAGCGAAAAACTAGCGGGGGACGCGAACACCGGGGAGCTGTTTTTT
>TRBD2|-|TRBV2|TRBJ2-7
CASKGLVRYEQYF
TGTGCCAGCAAGGGACTAGTTCGGTACGAGCAGTACTTC
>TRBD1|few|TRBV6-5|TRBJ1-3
CASDDRAGNTIYF
TGTGCCAGCGACGACAGGGCTGGAAACACCATATATTTT
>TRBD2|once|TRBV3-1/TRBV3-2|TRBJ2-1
CASRPLAGGSYNEQFF
TGTGCCAGCAGACCCCTTGCGGGGGGGTCCTACAATGAGCAGTTCTTC
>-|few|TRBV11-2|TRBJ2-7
CASSYHGGSYEQYF
TGTGCCAGCAGCTATCACGGGGGTTCCTACGAGCAGTACTTC
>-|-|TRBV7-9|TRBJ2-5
CASSLGGDFQETQYF
TGTGCCAGCAGCTTAGGTGGGGACTTCCAAGAGACCCAGTACTTC
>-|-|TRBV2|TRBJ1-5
CASVPAGFNQPQHF
TGTGCCAGCGTACCTGCAGGCTTCAATCAGCCCCAGCATTTT
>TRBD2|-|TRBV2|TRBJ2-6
CAITSGGLGANVLTF
TGTGCCATTACGAGCGGGGGACTTGGGGCCAACGTCCTGACTTTC
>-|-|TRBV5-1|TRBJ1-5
CASSPEGNQPQHF
TGCGCCAGCAGCCCTGAGGGCAATCAGCCCCAGCATTTT
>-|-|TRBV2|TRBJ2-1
CASSEYSEQFF
TGTGCCAGCAGTGAATACAGCGAGCAGTTCTTC
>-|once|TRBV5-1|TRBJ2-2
CASSTGITGELFF
TGCGCCAGCAGCACCGGGATCACCGGGGAGCTGTTTTTT
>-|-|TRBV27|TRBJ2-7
CASSLGLTYEQYF
TGTGCCAGCAGTTTAGGCCTCACCTACGAGCAGTACTTC
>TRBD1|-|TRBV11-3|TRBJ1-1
CASSSDREITFF
TGTGCCAGCAGCTCGGACAGGGAAATTACTTTCTTT
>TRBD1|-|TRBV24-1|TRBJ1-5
CATSDWDRGEESNQPQHF
TGTGCCACCAGTGATTGGGACAGGGGAGAAGAGAGCAATCAGCCCCAGCATTTT
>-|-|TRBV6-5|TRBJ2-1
CASKTRGKNEQFF
TGTGCCAGCAAGACCAGGGGCAAAAATGAGCAGTTCTTC
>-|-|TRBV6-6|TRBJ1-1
CASSYSIQALNTEAFF
TGTGCCAGCAGTTACTCGATCCAGGCACTGAACACTGAAGCTTTCTTT